A selection of T cell receptor beta chains follows, all from one sample in a study of technical replicates of blood from a handful of donors. The repertoire was sequenced with immunoSEQ multiplex PCR; TCRdb's copy has only in-frame clones and lacks some. The sample has about 75,000 clones; roughly nine tenths are singletons. The sequencing sample was made of PBMCs. The receptor set was obtained from a human donor in good health. Some clones in this sample may be carry-over from other donors' samples. CDR3s include the opening cysteine and the closing phenylalanine or tryptophan. Each record gives: V gene, clone size, CDR3 protein. Size is stated for part of the rows, as once, few or many counts, or as a class when the clone is expanded.

V: TRBV19
size: -
CDR3: CASSDQLHRADTQYF

V: TRBV6-5
size: -
CDR3: CASSYSIRQENGYTF

V: TRBV2
size: -
CDR3: CASSEGPREINEQYF

V: TRBV5-1
size: -
CDR3: CASSSSTGAYAEQYF

V: TRBV5-4
size: -
CDR3: CASSLVAGQGGELFF

V: TRBV6-5
size: -
CDR3: CASSPTFGVGNEQFF

V: TRBV28
size: -
CDR3: CASNQEGSRDTQYF

V: TRBV30
size: -
CDR3: CAWSVRRRETQYF

V: TRBV30
size: -
CDR3: CAWHPAVARGTWATILAKNIQYF

V: TRBV5-4
size: -
CDR3: CASSRGGITDTQYF

V: TRBV29-1
size: once
CDR3: CSVGDLEPGETQYF

V: TRBV15
size: -
CDR3: CATSRDRQQYGYTF

V: TRBV7-9
size: once
CDR3: CASSLNRSRSSYNSPLHF

V: TRBV19
size: once
CDR3: CASSISGRGSGNTIYF

V: TRBV2
size: -
CDR3: CASSDPQGQETQYF

V: TRBV6-1
size: -
CDR3: CASSVQGSYEQYF

V: TRBV30
size: -
CDR3: CAWSTTGATSETQYF

V: TRBV6-6
size: once
CDR3: CASSYGQGDGYTF

V: TRBV7-3
size: -
CDR3: CASSPSGPTGEQYF

V: TRBV2
size: -
CDR3: CASSDWTLSYEQYF

V: TRBV7-9
size: -
CDR3: CASSLVRGEQYF

V: TRBV9
size: -
CDR3: CASRGLLAKNIQYF

V: TRBV18
size: -
CDR3: CASSPDTMEQFF

V: TRBV19
size: -
CDR3: CASSIDRGKYEQYF

V: TRBV4-3
size: -
CDR3: CASSQDSSSGNTIYF

V: TRBV2
size: -
CDR3: CASSVGGLFVF

V: TRBV7-2
size: -
CDR3: CASRTRDSGPSEAFF

V: TRBV15
size: -
CDR3: CATSNGQAMNTEAFF

V: TRBV6-1
size: -
CDR3: CASSEAGRQGAKNIQYF

V: TRBV29-1
size: -
CDR3: CSVDPGQPAGTQYF

V: TRBV4-3
size: -
CDR3: CASSQVGRGGLTDTQYF

V: TRBV19
size: -
CDR3: CACQGQGIDTQYF

V: TRBV6-5
size: -
CDR3: CASSYSATSGKNTQYF